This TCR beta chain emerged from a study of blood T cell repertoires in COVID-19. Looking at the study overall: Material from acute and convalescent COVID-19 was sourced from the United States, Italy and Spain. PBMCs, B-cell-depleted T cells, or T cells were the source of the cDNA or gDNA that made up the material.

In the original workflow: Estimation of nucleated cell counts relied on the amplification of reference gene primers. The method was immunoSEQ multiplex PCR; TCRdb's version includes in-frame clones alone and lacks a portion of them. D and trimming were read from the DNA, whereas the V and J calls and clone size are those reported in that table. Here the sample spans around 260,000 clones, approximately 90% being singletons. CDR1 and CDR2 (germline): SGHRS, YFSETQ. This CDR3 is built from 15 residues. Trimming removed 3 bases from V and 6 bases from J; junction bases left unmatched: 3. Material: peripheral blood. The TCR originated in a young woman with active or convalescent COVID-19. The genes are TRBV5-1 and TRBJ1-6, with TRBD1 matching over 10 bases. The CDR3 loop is CASSSGTGANSPLHF. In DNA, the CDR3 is TGCGCCAGCAGCTCTGGGACAGGGGCTAATTCACCCCTCCACTTT.